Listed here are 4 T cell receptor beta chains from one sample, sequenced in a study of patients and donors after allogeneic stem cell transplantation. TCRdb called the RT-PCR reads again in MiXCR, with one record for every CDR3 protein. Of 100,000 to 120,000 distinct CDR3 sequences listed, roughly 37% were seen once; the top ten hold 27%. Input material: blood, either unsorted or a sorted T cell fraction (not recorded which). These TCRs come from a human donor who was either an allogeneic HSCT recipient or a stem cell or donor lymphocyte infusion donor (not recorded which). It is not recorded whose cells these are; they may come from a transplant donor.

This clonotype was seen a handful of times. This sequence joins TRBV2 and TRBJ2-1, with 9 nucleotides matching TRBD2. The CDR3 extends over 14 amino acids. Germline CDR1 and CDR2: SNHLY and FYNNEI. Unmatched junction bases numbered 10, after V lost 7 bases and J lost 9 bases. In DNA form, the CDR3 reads TGTGCCAGCAAGTTGGCTAGCGGGACCAGTGAGCAGTTCTTC. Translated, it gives CASKLASGTSEQFF.

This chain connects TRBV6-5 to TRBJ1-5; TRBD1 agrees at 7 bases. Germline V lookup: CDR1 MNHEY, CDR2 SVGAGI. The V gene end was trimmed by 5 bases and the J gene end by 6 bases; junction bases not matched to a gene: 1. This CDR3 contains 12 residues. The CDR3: CASSTGVQPQHF. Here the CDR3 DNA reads TGTGCCAGCAGTACAGGGGTTCAGCCCCAGCATTTT.

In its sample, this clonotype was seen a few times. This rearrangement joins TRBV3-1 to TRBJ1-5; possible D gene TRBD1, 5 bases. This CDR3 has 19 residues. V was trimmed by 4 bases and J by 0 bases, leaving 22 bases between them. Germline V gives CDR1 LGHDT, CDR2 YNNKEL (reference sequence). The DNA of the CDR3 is TGTGCCAGCAGCCCCCGGGCCCCTAAAATAGGGGATAGCAATCAGCCCCAGCATTTT. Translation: CASSPRAPKIGDSNQPQHF.

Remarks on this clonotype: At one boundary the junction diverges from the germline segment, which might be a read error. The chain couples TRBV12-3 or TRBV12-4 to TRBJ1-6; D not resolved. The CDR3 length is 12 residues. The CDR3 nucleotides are TGTGCCAGCAGTTTGGCATATTCACCCATCCACTTT. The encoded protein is CASSLAYSPIHF.